A selection of T cell receptor beta chains follows, all from one sample in a study of response to subunit inactivated influenza vaccine. TCRdb processed the RT-PCR reads anew with MiXCR; each CDR3 protein has one entry. The sample lists 290,000 or so distinct CDR3 sequences, around 22% occurring once. Sample: PBMCs from blood, taken 21 months after vaccination. All receptors come from a man between 50 and 69 years old who received an inactivated influenza vaccine. The CDR3 runs from the conserved cysteine through the conserved F or W.

TRBJ2-4 TRBV12-3/TRBV12-4 CASSLSGIAKNIQYF
TRBJ1-2 TRBV24-1 CATSDGGQGKSFGYTF
TRBJ2-1 TRBV4-2 CASSLRAASGTYNEQFF
TRBJ1-1 TRBV5-1 CASSLKELNTEAFF
TRBJ2-1 TRBV7-6 CASSPRPGADQYNEQFF
TRBJ2-5 TRBV4-2 CASSSAGGAVETQYF
TRBJ1-1 TRBV10-3 CAISGIQGPNTEAFF
TRBJ2-7 TRBV3-2 CASSPSSYEQYF
TRBJ2-7 TRBV20-1 CSARESGGIVYEQYF
TRBJ2-3 TRBV3-1 CASSQELAGGTDTQYF
TRBJ2-1 TRBV7-8 CASSYGTGFYNEQFF
TRBJ2-3 TRBV29-1 CSGGTDTQYF
TRBJ1-1 TRBV20-1 CSAMGPVSTEAFF
TRBJ2-1 TRBV15 CATSRGLVISYNEQFF
TRBJ2-1 TRBV11-2 CASSLFYYGLEPSYNEQFF
TRBJ1-6 TRBV3-1 CASSQDQYRGRGSPLHF
TRBJ2-4 TRBV20-1 CSATGLLAKNIQYF
TRBJ1-1 TRBV10-3 CAISELDSNTEAFF
TRBJ2-1 TRBV18 CASSPNPILNEQFF
TRBJ2-1 TRBV12-3/TRBV12-4 CASSTQGLTSGSEYNEQFF
TRBJ1-1 TRBV20-1 CSARGSKDRGTEAFF
TRBJ1-6 TRBV20-1 CSAPDGTVNSPLHF
TRBJ2-2 TRBV5-6 CASSSQGGLAGELFF
TRBJ1-2 TRBV5-6 CASSLGMGTSGGYTF
TRBJ2-7 TRBV5-1 CASSPWTGTYEQYF
TRBJ2-7 TRBV20-1 CSARDLRATYEQYF
TRBJ1-1 TRBV20-1 CSGPQGGTEAFF
TRBJ1-3 TRBV4-3 CASRDHLAHSGNTIYF
TRBJ1-5 TRBV2 CASSRDRPDGPQHF
TRBJ1-1 TRBV7-2 CASSLLRRGQYHTEAFF
TRBJ2-2 TRBV25-1 CASSRTGRGTGELFF
TRBJ2-2 TRBV5-1 CASSYTDRYTGELFF
TRBJ2-3 TRBV12-3/TRBV12-4 CASSLDTSGSTDTQYF
TRBJ1-2 TRBV4-1 CASSRKTPRGGSGYGYTF
TRBJ2-3 TRBV7-2 CASSPRAMNTDTQYF
TRBJ1-2 TRBV4-3 CASSQDHGGNYGYTF
TRBJ1-2 TRBV10-3 CAISESGGRFYGYTF
TRBJ2-1 TRBV24-1 CATSDLFSAGGSNEQFF
TRBJ1-1 TRBV4-3 CASRIRDGNTEAFF
TRBJ2-1 TRBV3-1 CASSQWREGRNEQFF
TRBJ2-3 TRBV12-3/TRBV12-4 CASSKTGQEYF
TRBJ1-4 TRBV20-1 CSASPGASEKLFF
TRBJ2-5 TRBV29-1 CSVLRQGARETQYF
TRBJ2-2 TRBV14 CASSPLAVGELFF
TRBJ1-4 TRBV12-3/TRBV12-4 CATRLRGNEKLFF
TRBJ2-2 TRBV12-3/TRBV12-4 CASSLRDTGELFF
TRBJ2-2 TRBV5-1 CASSLNPPGTRPSGELFF
TRBJ2-7 TRBV20-1 CSANPLGGTYEQYF
TRBJ1-1 TRBV28 CASSSWTGDSEAFF
TRBJ2-1 TRBV4-3 CASSQEIATSAVRNEQFF
TRBJ1-4 TRBV29-1 CSYRQGATNEKLFF
TRBJ1-3 TRBV7-9 CASSSRTGIGNTIYF
TRBJ2-1 TRBV14 CASSPYMGLAVYNEQFF
TRBJ1-4 TRBV3-1 CASSQGLSTNEKLFF
TRBJ1-4 TRBV11-2 CASRRPGTGFLGNEKLFF
TRBJ1-5 TRBV29-1 CSVGQGQGPQHF
TRBJ1-2 TRBV5-1 CASSPRRGDGYTF
TRBJ2-1 TRBV30 CACKGEQFF
TRBJ2-2 TRBV29-1 CSVSGGAVTGELFF